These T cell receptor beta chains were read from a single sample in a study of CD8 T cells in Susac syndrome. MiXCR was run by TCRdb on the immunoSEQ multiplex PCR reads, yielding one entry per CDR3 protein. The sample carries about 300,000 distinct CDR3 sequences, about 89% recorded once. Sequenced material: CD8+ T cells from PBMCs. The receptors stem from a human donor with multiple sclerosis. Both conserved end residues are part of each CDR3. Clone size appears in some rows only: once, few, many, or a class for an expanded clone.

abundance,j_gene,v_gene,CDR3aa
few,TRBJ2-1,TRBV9,CASSARQGNEQFF
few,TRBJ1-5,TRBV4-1,CASSQGSNQPQHF
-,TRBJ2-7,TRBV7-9,CASSLDLSPHEQYF
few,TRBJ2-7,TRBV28,CASSFPRDEQYF
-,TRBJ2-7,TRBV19,CASSIARGEANEQYF
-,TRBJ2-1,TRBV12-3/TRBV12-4,CASSLVFSLAGTNNEQFF
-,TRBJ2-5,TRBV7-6,CASSLRDSYQETQYF
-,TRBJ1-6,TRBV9,CASSVAGMNSPLHF
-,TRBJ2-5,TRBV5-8,CASSLPGEVLETQYF
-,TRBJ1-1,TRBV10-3,CAISEIGGSEAFF
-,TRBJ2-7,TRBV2,CASSEAAGFYYEQYF
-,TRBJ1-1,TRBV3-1,CASSRTLKGAVNVF
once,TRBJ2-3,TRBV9,CASSVRALPDTQYF
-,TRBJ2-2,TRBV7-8,CASSGGGLGELFF
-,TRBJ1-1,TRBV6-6,CASSLTGGSEAFF
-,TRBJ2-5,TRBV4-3,CASSQGYPRGQGETQYF
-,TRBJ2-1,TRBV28,CASSPLGQVRYNEQFF
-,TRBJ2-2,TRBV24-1,CATSDEGAGELFF
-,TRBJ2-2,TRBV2,CASRATSGTNTGELFF
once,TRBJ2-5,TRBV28,CASTQDREVETQYF
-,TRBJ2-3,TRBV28,CATHPGGGSLGDTQYF
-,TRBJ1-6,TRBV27,CASTLLGGSYNSPLHF
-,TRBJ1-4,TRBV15,CATSSGTDGEKLFF
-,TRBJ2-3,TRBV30,CAWSVAGGPLASDTQYF
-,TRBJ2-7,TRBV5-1,CASSSRQGAYEQYF
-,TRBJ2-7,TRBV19,CASRQGGLYEQYF
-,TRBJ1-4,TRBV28,CASRINLGQGSNEKLFF
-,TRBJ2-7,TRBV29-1,CSVAAGGAYEQYF
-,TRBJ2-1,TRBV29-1,CSVEDALGYNEQFF
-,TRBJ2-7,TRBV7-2,CASSLVLGDYEQYF
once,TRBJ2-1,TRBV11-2,CASSWRPTGTSGTHNEQFF
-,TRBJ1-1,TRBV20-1,CSASKGVTEAFF
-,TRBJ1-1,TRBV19,CASSIYDRTNTEAFF
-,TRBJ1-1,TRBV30,CAWAKTPEAFF
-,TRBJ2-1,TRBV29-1,CSVATVLRYNEQFF
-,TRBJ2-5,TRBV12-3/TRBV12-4,CASRLGPVMGETQYF
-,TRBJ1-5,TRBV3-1,CASSPDRIGNQPQHF
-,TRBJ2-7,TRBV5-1,CASSLEIETPYEQYF
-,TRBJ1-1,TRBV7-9,CASSLWTEPEAFF
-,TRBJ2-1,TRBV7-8,CASSPGLAGERGYDEQFF
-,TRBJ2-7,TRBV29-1,CSVGDHEQYF
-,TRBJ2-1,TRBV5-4,CASSAGLATEEQFF
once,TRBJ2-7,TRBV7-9,CASSISGRAYYEQYF
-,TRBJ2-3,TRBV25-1,CASSDLGLGATDTQYF
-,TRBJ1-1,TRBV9,CASSAGGGAQDEAFF
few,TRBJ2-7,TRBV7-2,CASSYMDRAASYEQYF
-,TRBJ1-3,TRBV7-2,CASSLVGATGNTIYF
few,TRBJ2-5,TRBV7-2,CASSSGEETQYF
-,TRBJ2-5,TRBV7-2,CASSLELSSQETQYF
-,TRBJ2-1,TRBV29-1,CSVDSSRNEQFF
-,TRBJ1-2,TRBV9,CASSVEDGTPLGYTF
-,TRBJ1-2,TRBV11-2,CASSLTGNPGYGYTF
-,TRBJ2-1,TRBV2,CASSEGQGRDEQFF
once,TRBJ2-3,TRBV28,CASSLKGITDTQYF
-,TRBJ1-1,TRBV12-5,CASGLVSAGGEAFF